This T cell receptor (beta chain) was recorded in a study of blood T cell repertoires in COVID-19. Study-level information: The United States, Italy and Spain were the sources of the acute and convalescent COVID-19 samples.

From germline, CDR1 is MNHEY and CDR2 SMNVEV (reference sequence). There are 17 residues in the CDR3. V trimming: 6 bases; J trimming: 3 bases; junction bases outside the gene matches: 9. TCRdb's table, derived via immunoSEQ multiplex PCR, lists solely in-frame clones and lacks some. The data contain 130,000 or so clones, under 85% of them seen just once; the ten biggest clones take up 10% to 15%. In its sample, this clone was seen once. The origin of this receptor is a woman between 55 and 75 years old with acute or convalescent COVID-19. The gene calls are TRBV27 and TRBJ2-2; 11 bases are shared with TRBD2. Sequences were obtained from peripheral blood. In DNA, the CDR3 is TGTGCCAGCAGGACCGATCTAGCGGGGGGCTACACCGGGGAGCTGTTTTTT. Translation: CASRTDLAGGYTGELFF.